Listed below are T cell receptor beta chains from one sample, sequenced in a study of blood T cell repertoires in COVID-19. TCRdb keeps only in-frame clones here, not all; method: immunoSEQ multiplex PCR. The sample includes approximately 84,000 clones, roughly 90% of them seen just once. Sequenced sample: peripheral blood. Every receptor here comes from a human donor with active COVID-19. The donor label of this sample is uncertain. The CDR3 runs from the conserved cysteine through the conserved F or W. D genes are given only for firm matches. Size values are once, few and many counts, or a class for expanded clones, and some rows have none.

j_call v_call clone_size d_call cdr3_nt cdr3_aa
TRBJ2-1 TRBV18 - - TGTGCCAGCTCACCACATCGGAGCTCCTACAATGAGCAGTTCTTC CASSPHRSSYNEQFF
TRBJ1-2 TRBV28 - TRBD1 TGTGCCAGCAGTTTATACCTGGTAGGGGGCGCAAAGTATGGCTACACCTTC CASSLYLVGGAKYGYTF
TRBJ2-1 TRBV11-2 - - TGTGCCAGCAGCTTAGACTTACTAGCCCTCGGTGAGCAGTTCTTC CASSLDLLALGEQFF
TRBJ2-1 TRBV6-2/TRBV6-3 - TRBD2 TGTGCCAGCAGTTCTAGCGGGGAACCCCTAAATGAGCAGTTCTTC CASSSSGEPLNEQFF
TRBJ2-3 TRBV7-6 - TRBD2 TGTGCCAGCAGCTCTACACATCTAGCGGGGGGGCATACGCAGTATTTT CASSSTHLAGGHTQYF
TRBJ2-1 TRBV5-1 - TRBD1 TGCGCCAGCCAACAGGGGCAGGGAGCCTACAATGAGCAGTTCTTC CASQQGQGAYNEQFF
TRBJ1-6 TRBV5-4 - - TGTGCCAGCAGACGACGGGGGGAGAGAGGTTCACCCCTCCACTTT CASRRRGERGSPLHF
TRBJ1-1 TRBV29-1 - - TGCAGCGCCGTGGGGGGAATGAACACTGAAGCTTTCTTT CSAVGGMNTEAFF
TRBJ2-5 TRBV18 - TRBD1 TGTGCCAGCTCACCACGACAGGGCTATGAGACCCAGTACTTC CASSPRQGYETQYF
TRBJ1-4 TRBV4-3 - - TGCGCCAGCAGCCAAGATCTCCCGCAGGGGTGGAATGAAAAACTGTTTTTT CASSQDLPQGWNEKLFF
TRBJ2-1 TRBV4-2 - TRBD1 TGTGCCAGCAGCGAGGACAGGGATCGGTACAATGAGCAGTTCTTC CASSEDRDRYNEQFF
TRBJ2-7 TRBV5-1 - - TGCGCCAGCAGCTTCAGTTCTCGGGGGGCGGGGGACCACGAGCAGTACTTC CASSFSSRGAGDHEQYF
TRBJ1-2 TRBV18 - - TGTGCCAGCTCACCACCGGGAGAATATGGCTACACCTTC CASSPPGEYGYTF
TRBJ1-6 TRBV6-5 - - TGTGCCAGCAGTTCGCAGTCAGGATGGTATAATTCACCCCTCCACTTT CASSSQSGWYNSPLHF
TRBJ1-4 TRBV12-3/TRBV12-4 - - TGTGCCAGCAGCCGTTCCTTTAATGAAAAACTGTTTTTT CASSRSFNEKLFF
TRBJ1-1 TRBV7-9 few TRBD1 TGTGCCAGCAGCTTAGGTGGGGACAGGGGGTTGGCTTTCTTT CASSLGGDRGLAFF
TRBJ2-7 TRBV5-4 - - TGTGCCAGCAGCAACCAGTGGACAGCCGTTTCCTACGAGCAGTACTTC CASSNQWTAVSYEQYF
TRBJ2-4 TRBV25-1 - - TGTGCCAGCAGTGAATCCGGGACAAGCATTCAGTACTTC CASSESGTSIQYF
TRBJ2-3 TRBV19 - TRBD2 TGTGCCAGTAACCTAGCGGGCACTAGCACAGATACGCAGTATTTT CASNLAGTSTDTQYF
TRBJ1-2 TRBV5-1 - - TGCGCCAGCAGCTTGGAGGGGATACTTAACTATGGCTACACCTTC CASSLEGILNYGYTF
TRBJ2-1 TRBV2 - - TGTGCCAGCAGTGGGACTCACGGGAATGAGCAGTTCTTC CASSGTHGNEQFF
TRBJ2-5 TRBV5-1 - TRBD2 TGCGCCAGCAGCTTGGTGGTAGCGGGGAGCGGAGAGACCCAGTACTTC CASSLVVAGSGETQYF
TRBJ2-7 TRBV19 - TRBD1 TGTGCCAGTAGTCCCACAGGGGGCCGGTCCTACGAGCAGTACTTC CASSPTGGRSYEQYF
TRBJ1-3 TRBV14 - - TGTGCCAGCAGCTTCTACTCTGGAAACACCATATATTTT CASSFYSGNTIYF
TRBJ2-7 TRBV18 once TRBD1 TGTGCCAGCTCACCCCGACAGGGTTTTAGCTACGAGCAGTACTTC CASSPRQGFSYEQYF
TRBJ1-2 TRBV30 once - TGTGCCTGGAGTGTACGGGGTATTCCAGCTAACTATGGCTACACCTTC CAWSVRGIPANYGYTF